The clone carrying this T cell receptor (beta chain) was picked up a small number of times. The antigen is unknown. The data stem from a study of beta chain features in type 1 diabetes. The study's findings and limits: A moderate, significant TCRB CDR3 shortening appeared in type 1 diabetes across four CD4+ subsets.

The authors reverse transcribed all of the isolated RNA, so sequencing captured expressed TCRB transcripts. The repertoire was sequenced with immunoSEQ multiplex PCR; TCRdb's copy has only in-frame clones and lacks some. Of 140,000 or so clones listed, 7% to 10% were seen once; the top ten hold approximately 0.68%. This clonotype was sampled from a man between 18 and 29 years old in good health. What was sequenced was central memory CD4+ T cells from blood.

The CDR3 reads CASSLAGTAGTDTQYF. CDR3 nucleotide sequence: TGTGCCAGCAGCTTGGCCGGGACAGCGGGCACAGATACGCAGTATTTT. The chain employs TRBV5-6 and TRBJ2-3; 7 nucleotides match TRBD1. CDR1 SGHDT and CDR2 YYEEEE come from the germline V gene. V was clipped by 0 bases and J by 1 base; unmatched bases: 5. CDR3 size: 16 residues.